This passage covers 13 T cell receptor beta chains from one sample sequenced in a study of molecular identifiers for immune sequencing clone quantification. TCRdb recomputed calls from the PCR reads with MiXCR, one row per CDR3 protein. Among 350,000 or so distinct CDR3 sequences listed, about 20% were seen once. Sequenced: naive CD8+ T cells from blood, with Jurkat cell RNA spiked in. Subset: FACS-sorted CD8+CD4-CCR7+CD45RA+ naive T cells. The receptors were sampled from a human donor in good health. Some libraries in this study had Jurkat cell RNA spiked in.

This clonotype was found a few times. This chain joins TRBV6-4 and TRBJ1-5; D not resolved. Germline CDR1 is MRHNA and CDR2 is SNTAGT. Between the trimmed V and J ends, which lost 5 bases and 2 bases, there was a span of 10 bases. The CDR3 length is 14 residues. The CDR3 sequence: CASSPDGCNQPQHF. Written as DNA, the CDR3 is TGTGCCAGCAGTCCCGACGGTTGCAATCAGCCCCAGCATTTT.

The V call is TRBV3-1, the J call TRBJ2-1; 11 nucleotides line up with TRBD2. The CDR3 extends over 15 amino acids. The V segment lost 2 bases and the J segment 7 bases; nucleotides outside the gene matches: 4. In germline, CDR1 is LGHDT, CDR2 YNNKEL (reference sequence). The CDR3 region has the DNA TGTGCCAGCAGCCAATTAGCGGGGGGGCCAAATGAGCAGTTCTTC. Its translation: CASSQLAGGPNEQFF.

The sample holds many counts of this clonotype. The chain has TRBV7-9 and TRBJ1-1, with D unresolved. Germline loops: CDR1 SEHNR, CDR2 FQNEAQ (reference sequence). The CDR3 consists of 14 residues. V lost 1 base, J lost 1 base, and 7 bases lay in between. CDR3 region: CASSLVEANTEAFF. CDR3 in DNA: TGTGCCAGCAGCTTAGTTGAAGCGAACACTGAAGCTTTCTTT.

On this clonotype itself: A much more abundant neighbour one base away suggests this may be a read error. The chain recombines TRBV28 with TRBJ1-5; the D gene is possibly TRBD1 (6 bases). This CDR3 is 15 amino acids long. The germline V gene encodes CDR1 MDHEN and CDR2 SYDVKM. The CDR3 DNA follows: TGTGCCAGCAGTTACCCCAGGGGTGGCAATCAGCCCCGGCATTTT. Its translation: CASSYPRGGNQPRHF.

This clonotype was seen repeatedly, ten times or more. This rearrangement joins TRBV28 to TRBJ2-7; D might be TRBD1 (6 bases). This CDR3 has 14 amino acids. Trimming cost V 3 bases and J 3 bases, with 12 bases left between them. Germline V gives CDR1 MDHEN, CDR2 SYDVKM. Here the CDR3 reads CASSFRGQSYEQYF. For the CDR3, the DNA is TGTGCCAGCAGTTTCCGGGGACAAAGCTACGAGCAGTACTTC.

This clonotype was picked up many times. The chain couples TRBV20-1 to TRBJ2-4; the match to TRBD1 covers 9 bases. The trim removed 5 bases at V and 1 base at J, leaving 6 bases unmatched. The CDR3 runs 15 residues. Germline values: CDR1 DFQATT, CDR2 SNEGSKA (reference sequence). The CDR3: CSAHGGTGAKNIQYF. As DNA, the CDR3 is TGCAGTGCTCACGGGGGGACAGGGGCCAAAAACATTCAGTACTTC.

The V call is TRBV27, the J call TRBJ2-3, with 8 bases fitting TRBD2. J lost 4 bases, V lost 1 base, and 4 bases had no gene match. Germline CDR1 MNHEY, CDR2 SMNVEV (reference sequence). The CDR3 has 15 residues. The CDR3, as DNA: TGTGCCAGCAGTTTATATTCGGGAGGGCCAGATACGCAGTATTTT. Protein: CASSLYSGGPDTQYF.

For this clonotype: A clone one base away is much larger, so this may be a read error. As the CDR3 is not closed by the conserved phenylalanine or tryptophan, this likely results from a read error. The chain recombines TRBV12-3 or TRBV12-4 with TRBJ1-1; D possibly corresponds to TRBD1 (5 bases). V lost 7 bases and J lost 1, with 13 bases in between. The CDR3 loop spans 14 amino acids. DNA of the CDR3: TGTGCCAGCATTGGAGAGGGGAAGAACACTGAAGCTTTCCTT. The encoded protein is CASIGEGKNTEAFL.

The chain joins TRBV25-1 to TRBJ2-1, with D uncertain. The CDR3 runs to 16 residues. The germline V gene encodes CDR1 MGHDK and CDR2 SYGVNS. The ends were cut back, 4 bases at V and 3 bases at J, with 16 bases in the middle. CDR3 DNA sequence: TGTGCCAGCAGTGGATTTGGGGTTTCGGGCTACAATGAGCAGTTCTTC. This sequence encodes CASSGFGVSGYNEQFF.

This clonotype was detected ten times or more. This chain connects TRBV20-1 to TRBJ2-7; 7 nucleotides match TRBD1. CDR1 and CDR2 from the germline V gene are DFQATT and SNEGSKA (reference sequence). The V segment lost 7 bases and the J segment 2 bases; nucleotides outside the gene matches: 8. The CDR3 has 13 amino acids. The CDR3 nucleotides are TGCAGTGTCAGGGGGTCAGCCACCTACGAGCAGTACTTC. It specifies CSVRGSATYEQYF.

The V and J genes are TRBV4-3 and TRBJ1-2, with a possible D match to TRBD1 (5 bases). The germline V gene encodes CDR1 LGHNA and CDR2 YSLEER. This CDR3 is 15 amino acids long. V lost 2 bases to trimming and J lost 2 bases, with 12 bases between them. The CDR3 protein is CASSQTGFINYGYTF. DNA for the CDR3: TGCGCCAGCAGCCAAACAGGTTTCATAAACTATGGCTACACCTTC.

This clonotype was found once. A much larger clone sits a single nucleotide away, making a read error possible. J is TRBJ1-1 and V is TRBV4-3; no clear D. This CDR3 contains 13 residues. V was clipped by 2 bases and J by 1 base, with 5 bases between them. Germline V gene sequence: CDR1 LGHNA, CDR2 YSLEER. The CDR3 sequence: CASSQFRNTEAFF. The CDR3, as DNA: TGCGCCAGCAGCCAATTCAGGAACACTGAAGCTTTCTTT.

This clonotype was observed at least ten times. The chain couples TRBV6-6 to TRBJ1-6; 10 bases map to TRBD1. Germline CDR1 MNHNY, CDR2 SVGAGI (reference sequence). Germline trimming cut 5 bases from V and 14 bases from J; bases unmatched to any gene: 12. CDR3 length: 15 residues. The DNA of the CDR3 is TGTGCCAGCAGTCCTATAGGGACAGGGGAAACGGCCCTCCACTTT. This sequence encodes CASSPIGTGETALHF.